This section outlines one TCR beta chain sequence together with its context. The antigen is unknown. This sample stems from a study of yellow fever vaccine responses in identical twins. Via MiXCR, TCRdb re-called the RT-PCR reads, giving one row per CDR3 protein. The data hold about 1,400 distinct CDR3 sequences, with 90% observed a single time. Study-level points and caveats: Reportedly, the response of twins' T cells to the vaccine seemed partly convergent, partly personalized.

The CDR3 totals 11 residues. The ends were cut back, 9 bases at V and 7 bases at J, with 12 bases in the middle. The germline gives CDR1 WNHNN, CDR2 SYGVQD (reference sequence). The sample was T cells from blood (PBMCs), unsorted or a sorted subset (not recorded which), taken before or after yellow fever vaccination (not recorded which). V is TRBV10-1 and J is TRBJ1-2; D might be TRBD1 (6 bases). The clonotype originates from a young woman who received the yellow fever vaccine. Here the CDR3 reads CARHRVIGYTF. The CDR3 DNA follows: TGCGCCAGACACAGGGTTATTGGCTACACCTTC.